The clone carrying this TCR beta chain was picked up a small number of times. The data originate from a study of blood T cell repertoires in COVID-19. Using immunoSEQ multiplex PCR, the repertoire was profiled, and TCRdb retains in-frame clones only, with some absent. The top ten hold approximately 2.3% of the sample, which has a few hundred thousand clones, approximately 80% seen once. Sequencing was done on a sample of peripheral blood. This clonotype was obtained from a man aged 35-49 years who had recovered from COVID-19.

The CDR3 loop is CASSLALSYEQYF. The CDR3 DNA follows: TGTGCCAGCAGCTTGGCTCTCTCCTACGAGCAGTACTTC. The rearrangement uses TRBV5-6 and TRBJ2-7; D is unclear. CDR1 and CDR2 from the germline V gene are SGHDT and YYEEEE. Between the trimmed V and J ends, which lost 0 bases and 0 bases, there was a span of 4 bases. There are 13 residues in the CDR3.